Sequencing of this TCR beta chain was carried out in a study of human T cells and chemical hapten exposure. Study results and limitations: Sensitizing to DPC left TCRs with a frequency above 1 in 1000 unaltered.

For the library, individual cDNA molecules each received unique molecular identifiers. In the source study's methods: Samples contained a median of 95,638 TCRs, with a range of roughly 23,224 to 700,000. TCRdb fed the 5' RACE reads into MiXCR, producing one record per CDR3 protein. Here the V and J calls rest on TCRdb's processing, not on the authors' analysis. The table records tens of thousands of distinct CDR3 sequences, 7% to 8% of them present only once. Comment on this clonotype: Its specificity is not known.

The CDR3 totals 17 residues. V was clipped by 5 bases and J by 4 bases; unmatched bases: 13. Germline CDR1 LNHNV, CDR2 YYDKDF (reference sequence). Someone pulled total RNA out of unfractionated whole blood. The source of this sequence is a male donor in good health. The chain recombines TRBV15 with TRBJ2-2; 7 bases map to TRBD1. The CDR3 DNA reads TGTGCCACCAGCGAACGGACAGGCTCTATTTCCACCGGGGAGCTGTTTTTT. Translating gives CATSERTGSISTGELFF.